These T cell receptor beta chains were read from a single sample in a study of a mutant IDH1 vaccine in newly diagnosed glioma. Measured with immunoSEQ multiplex PCR; TCRdb has only the in-frame clones, and not every one. The sample includes roughly 74,000 clones, approximately 85% of them seen just once. For these TCRs, the target antigens are not known. This material consisted of PBMCs, taken from a glioma patient whose treatment included an IDH1 peptide vaccine. These receptors were collected from a man between 25 and 39 years old with glioma. Some clones in this sample may be carry-over from other donors' samples. Each CDR3 is given with its conserved first and last residue. The order of the fields is D gene, V gene, clone size, J gene, CDR3 protein, CDR3 DNA. A D gene is named only where the DNA matches it firmly. Expanded clones are given a class, and other clones once, few, many or no size at all.

d_gene: NA
v_gene: TRBV10-3
abundance: few
j_gene: TRBJ1-1
CDR3aa: CAISEGGSEAFF
CDR3nt: TGTGCCATCAGTGAGGGCGGCTCTGAAGCTTTCTTT

d_gene: NA
v_gene: TRBV5-1
abundance: NA
j_gene: TRBJ2-1
CDR3aa: CASRYGNHEQFF
CDR3nt: TGCGCCAGCAGGTACGGGAACCATGAGCAGTTCTTC

d_gene: TRBD1
v_gene: TRBV10-3
abundance: NA
j_gene: TRBJ2-6
CDR3aa: CAIAGGQGAGANVLTF
CDR3nt: TGTGCCATCGCCGGGGGACAGGGCGCTGGGGCCAACGTCCTGACTTTC

d_gene: NA
v_gene: TRBV19
abundance: NA
j_gene: TRBJ2-7
CDR3aa: CASSPRRGNEQYF
CDR3nt: TGTGCCAGTAGTCCCCGGAGGGGAAACGAGCAGTACTTC

d_gene: NA
v_gene: TRBV7-9
abundance: few
j_gene: TRBJ1-6
CDR3aa: CASSLQGNSPLHF
CDR3nt: TGTGCCAGCAGCTTACAGGGAAATTCACCCCTCCACTTT

d_gene: NA
v_gene: TRBV6-6
abundance: few
j_gene: TRBJ1-4
CDR3aa: CASSGGMGSKNEKLFF
CDR3nt: TGTGCCAGCAGTGGGGGTATGGGCAGCAAGAATGAAAAACTGTTTTTT

d_gene: NA
v_gene: TRBV11-2
abundance: NA
j_gene: TRBJ2-1
CDR3aa: CASSFRPAEQFF
CDR3nt: TGTGCCAGCAGCTTTCGACCCGCTGAGCAGTTCTTC

d_gene: NA
v_gene: TRBV2
abundance: NA
j_gene: TRBJ1-3
CDR3aa: CASSVRTSGNTIYF
CDR3nt: TGTGCCAGCAGTGTAAGGACTTCTGGAAACACCATATATTTT

d_gene: TRBD1
v_gene: TRBV4-1
abundance: few
j_gene: TRBJ1-1
CDR3aa: CASSQDNHRGTEAFF
CDR3nt: TGCGCCAGCAGCCAAGATAACCACAGGGGCACTGAAGCTTTCTTT

d_gene: NA
v_gene: TRBV30
abundance: NA
j_gene: TRBJ1-5
CDR3aa: CAWGTGFNQPQHF
CDR3nt: TGTGCCTGGGGGACGGGGTTCAATCAGCCCCAGCATTTT

d_gene: NA
v_gene: TRBV5-5
abundance: NA
j_gene: TRBJ1-5
CDR3aa: CASSLVQPQHF
CDR3nt: TGTGCCAGCAGCTTGGTTCAGCCCCAGCATTTT

d_gene: TRBD1
v_gene: TRBV2
abundance: NA
j_gene: TRBJ1-3
CDR3aa: CASTRDRAYTIYF
CDR3nt: TGTGCCAGCACCCGAGACAGGGCTTACACCATATATTTT

d_gene: TRBD1
v_gene: TRBV5-4
abundance: NA
j_gene: TRBJ1-2
CDR3aa: CASSPTGGHGYTF
CDR3nt: TGTGCCAGCAGCCCTACAGGGGGTCATGGCTACACCTTC

d_gene: NA
v_gene: TRBV18
abundance: NA
j_gene: TRBJ2-1
CDR3aa: CASSTGYEQFF
CDR3nt: TGTGCCAGCTCCACGGGGTATGAGCAGTTCTTC

d_gene: NA
v_gene: TRBV9
abundance: NA
j_gene: TRBJ1-5
CDR3aa: CASSGQGDQPQHF
CDR3nt: TGTGCCAGCAGCGGCCAGGGTGATCAGCCCCAGCATTTT

d_gene: TRBD2
v_gene: TRBV30
abundance: NA
j_gene: TRBJ2-3
CDR3aa: CAWSVRRGGPDTQYF
CDR3nt: TGTGCCTGGAGCGTAAGGCGGGGGGGTCCAGATACGCAGTATTTT

d_gene: TRBD2
v_gene: TRBV10-1
abundance: few
j_gene: TRBJ2-1
CDR3aa: CASPPGGARGNVNEQFF
CDR3nt: TGCGCCAGCCCCCCGGGAGGGGCGAGGGGGAACGTAAATGAGCAGTTCTTC

d_gene: TRBD1
v_gene: TRBV28
abundance: NA
j_gene: TRBJ2-5
CDR3aa: CASSLRDRVYF
CDR3nt: TGTGCCAGCAGTTTACGGGACAGGGTGTACTTC

d_gene: NA
v_gene: TRBV2
abundance: NA
j_gene: TRBJ1-1
CDR3aa: CASRPQGLNTEAFF
CDR3nt: TGTGCCAGCAGGCCCCAGGGGTTGAACACTGAAGCTTTCTTT

d_gene: NA
v_gene: TRBV7-3
abundance: NA
j_gene: TRBJ2-7
CDR3aa: CASSFGRTYEQYF
CDR3nt: TGTGCCAGCAGCTTCGGACGGACCTACGAGCAGTACTTC

d_gene: NA
v_gene: TRBV9
abundance: NA
j_gene: TRBJ2-5
CDR3aa: CASSSGGAGRETQYF
CDR3nt: TGTGCCAGCAGCTCAGGGGGAGCGGGGAGAGAGACCCAGTACTTC

d_gene: NA
v_gene: TRBV5-1
abundance: few
j_gene: TRBJ2-7
CDR3aa: CASRSGGGDTYEQYF
CDR3nt: TGCGCCAGCAGATCGGGGGGCGGGGATACCTACGAGCAGTACTTC

d_gene: TRBD2
v_gene: TRBV5-1
abundance: NA
j_gene: TRBJ2-2
CDR3aa: CASTLAGGYTGELFF
CDR3nt: TGCGCCAGCACCTTAGCGGGAGGTTACACCGGGGAGCTGTTTTTT

d_gene: TRBD2
v_gene: TRBV25-1
abundance: once
j_gene: TRBJ2-1
CDR3aa: CASSPGTRDEQFF
CDR3nt: TGTGCCAGCAGTCCCGGGACTAGAGATGAGCAGTTCTTC

d_gene: NA
v_gene: TRBV6-1
abundance: few
j_gene: TRBJ1-1
CDR3aa: CASSAGQNTEAFF
CDR3nt: TGTGCCAGCAGTGCGGGGCAGAACACTGAAGCTTTCTTT

d_gene: NA
v_gene: TRBV30
abundance: NA
j_gene: TRBJ2-7
CDR3aa: CAWSETYEQYF
CDR3nt: TGTGCCTGGAGTGAAACGTACGAGCAGTACTTC

d_gene: NA
v_gene: TRBV27
abundance: NA
j_gene: TRBJ2-7
CDR3aa: CASSLTQVSYEQYF
CDR3nt: TGTGCCAGCAGTTTAACGCAGGTATCCTACGAGCAGTACTTC

d_gene: NA
v_gene: TRBV11-1
abundance: NA
j_gene: TRBJ2-3
CDR3aa: CASSLMGTDTQYF
CDR3nt: TGTGCCAGCAGCTTAATGGGCACAGATACGCAGTATTTT

d_gene: NA
v_gene: TRBV5-4
abundance: NA
j_gene: TRBJ2-3
CDR3aa: CASSLDRFSTDTQYF
CDR3nt: TGTGCCAGCAGCTTGGACAGGTTTAGCACAGATACGCAGTATTTT

d_gene: NA
v_gene: TRBV2
abundance: NA
j_gene: TRBJ2-2
CDR3aa: CASRAGALNTGELFF
CDR3nt: TGTGCCAGCAGGGCAGGGGCTCTAAACACCGGGGAGCTGTTTTTT

d_gene: NA
v_gene: TRBV5-1
abundance: few
j_gene: TRBJ2-2
CDR3aa: CASSLGQDTGELFF
CDR3nt: TGCGCCAGCAGCTTGGGTCAGGACACCGGGGAGCTGTTTTTT

d_gene: TRBD2
v_gene: TRBV6-1
abundance: NA
j_gene: TRBJ2-5
CDR3aa: CASFYGGGAFETQYF
CDR3nt: TGTGCCAGCTTTTACGGCGGGGGGGCCTTTGAGACCCAGTACTTC

d_gene: TRBD2
v_gene: TRBV5-1
abundance: few
j_gene: TRBJ2-7
CDR3aa: CASSPPGGGEIYEQYF
CDR3nt: TGCGCCAGCAGCCCCCCGGGGGGAGGGGAAATCTACGAGCAGTACTTC

d_gene: NA
v_gene: TRBV30
abundance: NA
j_gene: TRBJ1-2
CDR3aa: CAWSSYRGVGYGYTF
CDR3nt: TGTGCCTGGAGTTCATACCGGGGGGTTGGCTATGGCTACACCTTC

d_gene: NA
v_gene: TRBV9
abundance: NA
j_gene: TRBJ2-4
CDR3aa: CASSVGGQGYGIQYF
CDR3nt: TGTGCCAGCAGCGTAGGAGGACAAGGGTATGGCATTCAGTACTTC

d_gene: TRBD1
v_gene: TRBV7-3
abundance: NA
j_gene: TRBJ2-2
CDR3aa: CASSLTGQGITGELFF
CDR3nt: TGTGCCAGCAGCTTAACGGGACAGGGGATAACCGGGGAGCTGTTTTTT

d_gene: NA
v_gene: TRBV7-2
abundance: NA
j_gene: TRBJ1-2
CDR3aa: CASSFRGRREDYGYTF
CDR3nt: TGTGCCAGCAGCTTTAGGGGCAGAAGGGAAGACTATGGCTACACCTTC

d_gene: TRBD2
v_gene: TRBV11-3
abundance: NA
j_gene: TRBJ2-1
CDR3aa: CASSLASSSSGYNEQFF
CDR3nt: TGTGCCAGCAGCTTAGCGAGTTCGTCTAGCGGCTACAATGAGCAGTTCTTC

d_gene: TRBD2
v_gene: TRBV5-4
abundance: NA
j_gene: TRBJ2-1
CDR3aa: CASSPGTSGSLGGYNEQFF
CDR3nt: TGTGCCAGCAGCCCCGGGACTAGCGGGAGTCTAGGGGGGTACAATGAGCAGTTCTTC

d_gene: NA
v_gene: TRBV6-5
abundance: NA
j_gene: TRBJ1-1
CDR3aa: CASSWSGEGEAFF
CDR3nt: TGTGCCAGCAGTTGGTCCGGGGAGGGAGAAGCTTTCTTT

d_gene: TRBD1
v_gene: TRBV5-1
abundance: NA
j_gene: TRBJ2-7
CDR3aa: CASSLDSDRASYEQYF
CDR3nt: TGCGCCAGCAGCTTGGATTCGGACAGGGCTTCCTACGAGCAGTACTTC

d_gene: TRBD1
v_gene: TRBV30
abundance: NA
j_gene: TRBJ1-6
CDR3aa: CAWSFEGQGFNSPLHF
CDR3nt: TGTGCCTGGAGTTTTGAGGGACAGGGGTTCAATTCACCCCTCCACTTT

d_gene: NA
v_gene: TRBV28
abundance: few
j_gene: TRBJ1-3
CDR3aa: CASSPPQQGMGSGNTIYF
CDR3nt: TGTGCCAGCAGTCCTCCACAACAGGGTATGGGATCTGGAAACACCATATATTTT

d_gene: NA
v_gene: TRBV9
abundance: few
j_gene: TRBJ2-1
CDR3aa: CASSVGQSEQFF
CDR3nt: TGTGCCAGCAGCGTAGGGCAAAGTGAGCAGTTCTTC

d_gene: NA
v_gene: TRBV9
abundance: NA
j_gene: TRBJ2-6
CDR3aa: CASSVEGSGANVLTF
CDR3nt: TGTGCCAGCAGCGTAGAGGGGTCTGGGGCCAACGTCCTGACTTTC

d_gene: NA
v_gene: TRBV7-2
abundance: NA
j_gene: TRBJ1-4
CDR3aa: CASSLGTSGKLFF
CDR3nt: TGTGCCAGCAGCTTAGGGACATCTGGAAAACTGTTTTTT